A selection of T cell receptor beta chains follows, all from one sample in a study of cytomegalovirus exposure and HLA in healthy donors. Generated by immunoSEQ multiplex PCR, the TCRdb table keeps only in-frame clones and is missing some. The sample includes about 150,000 clones, around 79% of them seen just once. Sequencing was done on a sample of PBMCs. The origin of the receptors is a man between 18 and 35 years old in good health and CMV-seronegative. Both conserved end residues are part of each CDR3. Fields, in order: clone size, V gene, D gene, J gene, CDR3 protein, CDR3 DNA. D genes are given only for firm matches. The size field is filled for only some rows; it gives once, few, many or a size class.

size: -; V: TRBV2; D: -; J: TRBJ1-2; CDR3: CASSRDINYGYTF; DNA: TGTGCCAGCAGCAGGGACATTAACTATGGCTACACCTTC
size: -; V: TRBV6-1; D: TRBD1; J: TRBJ1-1; CDR3: CASRRDRGRNTEAFF; DNA: TGTGCCAGCAGGAGGGACAGGGGGCGGAACACTGAAGCTTTCTTT
size: -; V: TRBV9; D: TRBD1; J: TRBJ1-2; CDR3: CASSAQGVAYGYTF; DNA: TGTGCCAGCAGCGCGCAGGGGGTAGCGTATGGCTACACCTTC
size: -; V: TRBV5-1; D: TRBD2; J: TRBJ2-5; CDR3: CASSLAAGGLQETQYF; DNA: TGCGCCAGCAGCTTGGCGGCGGGGGGCCTACAAGAGACCCAGTACTTC
size: -; V: TRBV19; D: TRBD2; J: TRBJ2-7; CDR3: CASRTTSGGSYEQYF; DNA: TGTGCCAGTAGGACTACTAGCGGGGGATCCTACGAGCAGTACTTC
size: -; V: TRBV6-6; D: -; J: TRBJ1-4; CDR3: CASSPGAGESEKLFF; DNA: TGTGCCAGCAGCCCCGGGGCAGGGGAGAGTGAAAAACTGTTTTTT
size: -; V: TRBV7-2; D: -; J: TRBJ2-7; CDR3: CASSLRQLIYEQYF; DNA: TGTGCCAGCAGCTTGAGACAGCTGATCTACGAGCAGTACTTC
size: -; V: TRBV10-3; D: TRBD2; J: TRBJ2-5; CDR3: CAISELRGAGGETQYF; DNA: TGTGCCATCAGTGAGTTGCGGGGGGCCGGAGGAGAGACCCAGTACTTC
size: -; V: TRBV25-1; D: TRBD1; J: TRBJ2-5; CDR3: CASSDIGQAVETQYF; DNA: TGTGCCAGCAGTGACATAGGACAGGCAGTGGAGACCCAGTACTTC
size: -; V: TRBV25-1; D: -; J: TRBJ1-2; CDR3: CASRLERDGYTF; DNA: TGTGCCAGCAGGCTAGAGAGGGATGGCTACACCTTC
size: -; V: TRBV5-1; D: -; J: TRBJ2-2; CDR3: CASSLSGTANTGELFF; DNA: TGCGCCAGCAGCTTATCCGGGACTGCGAACACCGGGGAGCTGTTTTTT
size: few; V: TRBV6-5; D: TRBD1; J: TRBJ1-6; CDR3: CASSYGTDNSPLHF; DNA: TGTGCCAGCAGTTACGGGACAGATAATTCACCCCTCCACTTT
size: -; V: TRBV6-1; D: -; J: TRBJ1-3; CDR3: CASSVYRSSGNTIYF; DNA: TGTGCCAGCAGTGTATACAGGAGCTCTGGAAACACCATATATTTT
size: -; V: TRBV7-9; D: -; J: TRBJ1-2; CDR3: CASSLRERPNYGYTF; DNA: TGTGCCAGCAGCTTAAGGGAGAGACCTAACTATGGCTACACCTTC
size: few; V: TRBV19; D: -; J: TRBJ2-3; CDR3: CASSIRAGQTDTQYF; DNA: TGTGCCAGTAGTATCAGAGCAGGGCAAACAGATACGCAGTATTTT
size: -; V: TRBV18; D: TRBD2; J: TRBJ2-1; CDR3: CASSLPGGPPYNEQFF; DNA: TGTGCCAGCTCGCTTCCGGGGGGTCCCCCCTACAATGAGCAGTTCTTC
size: few; V: TRBV5-1; D: TRBD1; J: TRBJ2-1; CDR3: CASSPGQLNYNEQFF; DNA: TGCGCCAGCAGCCCGGGACAGCTAAATTACAATGAGCAGTTCTTC
size: -; V: TRBV27; D: -; J: TRBJ2-5; CDR3: CASSGAGLLWETQYF; DNA: TGTGCCAGCAGTGGCGCGGGACTCCTCTGGGAGACCCAGTACTTC
size: few; V: TRBV6-4; D: TRBD2; J: TRBJ2-3; CDR3: CASRKGGGITDTQYF; DNA: TGTGCCAGCAGGAAAGGCGGGGGGATCACAGATACGCAGTATTTT
size: -; V: TRBV6-6; D: -; J: TRBJ1-1; CDR3: CASTPPARGNTEAFF; DNA: TGTGCCAGCACCCCTCCCGCCCGGGGTAACACTGAAGCTTTCTTT
size: few; V: TRBV9; D: TRBD1; J: TRBJ2-7; CDR3: CASSVATGGYEQYF; DNA: TGTGCCAGCAGCGTAGCTACAGGGGGTTACGAGCAGTACTTC
size: -; V: TRBV7-2; D: TRBD1; J: TRBJ2-7; CDR3: CASSFTRDRAYEQYF; DNA: TGTGCCAGCAGCTTCACACGGGACAGAGCTTACGAGCAGTACTTC
size: -; V: TRBV19; D: -; J: TRBJ1-2; CDR3: CASSAWGLNYGYTF; DNA: TGTGCCAGTAGTGCGTGGGGGCTGAACTATGGCTACACCTTC
size: -; V: TRBV11-3; D: TRBD1; J: TRBJ2-7; CDR3: CASSPRTGELYEQYF; DNA: TGTGCCAGCAGCCCGCGGACAGGGGAACTCTACGAGCAGTACTTC
size: -; V: TRBV5-1; D: -; J: TRBJ2-3; CDR3: CASSFERGTDTQYF; DNA: TGCGCCAGCAGCTTCGAGCGGGGCACAGATACGCAGTATTTT
size: -; V: TRBV4-1; D: -; J: TRBJ1-2; CDR3: CASSQGGARAGYTF; DNA: TGCGCCAGCAGCCAAGGTGGGGCCAGGGCGGGCTACACCTTC